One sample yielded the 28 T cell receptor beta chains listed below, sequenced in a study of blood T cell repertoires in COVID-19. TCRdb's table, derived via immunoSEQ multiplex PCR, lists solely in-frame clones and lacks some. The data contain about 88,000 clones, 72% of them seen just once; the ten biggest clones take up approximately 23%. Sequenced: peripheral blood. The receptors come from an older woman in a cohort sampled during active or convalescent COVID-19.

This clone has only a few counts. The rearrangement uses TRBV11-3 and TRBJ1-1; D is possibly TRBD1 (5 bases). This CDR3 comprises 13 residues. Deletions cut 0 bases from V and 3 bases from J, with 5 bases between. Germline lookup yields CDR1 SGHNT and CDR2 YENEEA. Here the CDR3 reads CASSLEGHTEAFF. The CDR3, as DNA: TGTGCCAGCAGCTTAGAGGGGCACACTGAAGCTTTCTTT.

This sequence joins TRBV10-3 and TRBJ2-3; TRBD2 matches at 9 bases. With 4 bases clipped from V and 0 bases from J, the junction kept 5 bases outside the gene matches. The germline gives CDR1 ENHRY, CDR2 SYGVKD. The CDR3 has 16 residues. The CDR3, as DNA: TGTGCCATCAGTGGACTAGCGGCTACTAGCACAGATACGCAGTATTTT. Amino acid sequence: CAISGLAATSTDTQYF.

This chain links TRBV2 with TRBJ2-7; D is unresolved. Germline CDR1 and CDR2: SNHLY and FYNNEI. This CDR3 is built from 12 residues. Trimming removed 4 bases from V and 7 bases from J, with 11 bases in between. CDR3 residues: CASSGYSWEQYF. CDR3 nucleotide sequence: TGTGCCAGCAGTGGTTACAGCTGGGAGCAGTACTTC.

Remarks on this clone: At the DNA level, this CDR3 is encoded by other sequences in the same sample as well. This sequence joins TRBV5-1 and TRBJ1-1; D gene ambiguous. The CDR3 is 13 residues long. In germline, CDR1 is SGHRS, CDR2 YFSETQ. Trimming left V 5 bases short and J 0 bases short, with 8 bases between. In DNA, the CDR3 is TGCGCCAGCAGGGGCAGCATGAACACTGAAGCTTTCTTT. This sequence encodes CASRGSMNTEAFF.

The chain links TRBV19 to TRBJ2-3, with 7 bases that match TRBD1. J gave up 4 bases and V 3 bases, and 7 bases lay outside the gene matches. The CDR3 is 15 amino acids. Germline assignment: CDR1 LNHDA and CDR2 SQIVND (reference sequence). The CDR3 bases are TGTGCCAGTAGTATCCACAGGGGCTCGTCAGATACGCAGTATTTT. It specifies CASSIHRGSSDTQYF.

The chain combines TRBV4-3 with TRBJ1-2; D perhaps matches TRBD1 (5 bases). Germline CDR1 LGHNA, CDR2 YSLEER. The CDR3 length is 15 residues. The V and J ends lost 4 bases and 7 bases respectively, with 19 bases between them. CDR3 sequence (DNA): TGCGCCAGCAGCCCTCGATCCAGGGCCCCCCTTGGCTACACCTTC. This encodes CASSPRSRAPLGYTF.

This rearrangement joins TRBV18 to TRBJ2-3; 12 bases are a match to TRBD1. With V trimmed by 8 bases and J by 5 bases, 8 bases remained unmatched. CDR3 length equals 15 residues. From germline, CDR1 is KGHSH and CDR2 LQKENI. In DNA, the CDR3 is TGTGCCAGCCCAACGGGACAGGGGGCTTTAGATACGCAGTATTTT. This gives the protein CASPTGQGALDTQYF.

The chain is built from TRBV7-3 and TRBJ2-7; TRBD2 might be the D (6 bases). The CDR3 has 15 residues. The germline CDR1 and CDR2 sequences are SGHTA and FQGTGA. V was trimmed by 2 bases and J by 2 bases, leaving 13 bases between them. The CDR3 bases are TGTGCCAGCAGCTTATTTGGCGGGGCGGCCTACGAGCAGTACTTC. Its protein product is CASSLFGGAAYEQYF.

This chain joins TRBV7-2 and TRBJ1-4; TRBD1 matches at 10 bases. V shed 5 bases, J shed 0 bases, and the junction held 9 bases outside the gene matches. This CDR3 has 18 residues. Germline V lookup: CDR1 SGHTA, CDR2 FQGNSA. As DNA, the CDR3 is TGTGCCAGCAGCCGGGCGGGACAGGGGTATGCAACTAATGAAAAACTGTTTTTT. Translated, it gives CASSRAGQGYATNEKLFF.

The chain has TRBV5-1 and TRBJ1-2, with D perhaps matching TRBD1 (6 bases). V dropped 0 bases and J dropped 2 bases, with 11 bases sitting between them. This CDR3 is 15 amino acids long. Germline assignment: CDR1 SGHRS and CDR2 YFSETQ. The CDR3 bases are TGCGCCAGCAGCTTGGTGGCAACAGGGAACTATGGCTACACCTTC. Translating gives CASSLVATGNYGYTF.

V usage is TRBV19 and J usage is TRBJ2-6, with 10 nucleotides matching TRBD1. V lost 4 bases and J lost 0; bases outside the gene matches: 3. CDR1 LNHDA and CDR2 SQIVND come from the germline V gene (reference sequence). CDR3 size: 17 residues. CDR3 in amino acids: CASSRGQGSSGANVLTF. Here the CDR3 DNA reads TGTGCCAGTAGTAGGGGACAGGGGAGCTCTGGGGCCAACGTCCTGACTTTC.

CDR3 DNA: TGTGCCAGCAGCGGGACTAGCGGCACAGATACGCAGTATTTT. Protein: CASSGTSGTDTQYF. The chain joins TRBV7-2 to TRBJ2-3; 10 bases agree with TRBD2. The CDR3 loop spans 14 amino acids. Germline-derived CDR1 and CDR2 are SGHTA and FQGNSA. Losses at the gene ends were 5 bases for V and 1 base for J; bases not matched to a gene: 0.

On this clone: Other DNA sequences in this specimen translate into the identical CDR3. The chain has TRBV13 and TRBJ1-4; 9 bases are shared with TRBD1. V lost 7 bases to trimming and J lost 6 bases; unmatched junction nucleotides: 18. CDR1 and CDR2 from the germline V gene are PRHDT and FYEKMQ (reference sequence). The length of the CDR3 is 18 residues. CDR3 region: CASTTNGTGHDRDEKLFF. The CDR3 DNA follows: TGTGCCAGCACCACAAACGGGACAGGGCACGACCGGGATGAAAAACTGTTTTTT.

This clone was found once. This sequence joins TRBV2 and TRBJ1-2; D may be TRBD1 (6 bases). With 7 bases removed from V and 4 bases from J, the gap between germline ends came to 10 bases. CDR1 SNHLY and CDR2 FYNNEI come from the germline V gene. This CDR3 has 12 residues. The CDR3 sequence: CASNTGTYGYTF. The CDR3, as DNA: TGTGCCAGCAATACAGGGACCTATGGCTACACCTTC.

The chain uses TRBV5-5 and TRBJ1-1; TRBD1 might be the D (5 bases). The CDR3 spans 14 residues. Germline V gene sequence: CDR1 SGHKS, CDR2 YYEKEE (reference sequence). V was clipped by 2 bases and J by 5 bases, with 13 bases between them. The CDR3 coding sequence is TGTGCCAGCAGCTTAGGTCGGGGGGGGACTGAAGCTTTCTTT. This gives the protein CASSLGRGGTEAFF. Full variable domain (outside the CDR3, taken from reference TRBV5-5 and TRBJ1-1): DAGVTQSPTHLIKTRGQQVTLRCSPISGHKSVSWYQQVLGQGPQFIFQYYEKEERGRGNFPDRFSARQFPNYSSELNVNALLLGDSALYLCASSLGRGGTEAFFGQGTRLTVV.

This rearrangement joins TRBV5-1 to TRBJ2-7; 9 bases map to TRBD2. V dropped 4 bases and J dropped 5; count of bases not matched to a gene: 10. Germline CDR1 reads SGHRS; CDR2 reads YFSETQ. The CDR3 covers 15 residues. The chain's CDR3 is CASSGSGGPSHEQYF. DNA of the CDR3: TGCGCCAGCAGCGGGAGCGGGGGGCCTTCTCACGAGCAGTACTTC.

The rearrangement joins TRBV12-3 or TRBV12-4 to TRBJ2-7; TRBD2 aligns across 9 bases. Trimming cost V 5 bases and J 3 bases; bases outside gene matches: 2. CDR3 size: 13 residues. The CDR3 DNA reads TGTGCCAGCAGTCGAGCGGGGGGCTACGAGCAGTACTTC. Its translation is CASSRAGGYEQYF.

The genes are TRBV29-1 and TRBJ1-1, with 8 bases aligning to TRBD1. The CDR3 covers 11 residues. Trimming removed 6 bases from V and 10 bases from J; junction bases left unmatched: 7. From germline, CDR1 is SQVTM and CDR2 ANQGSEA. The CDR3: CSVRQGRGAFF. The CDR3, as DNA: TGCAGCGTCCGACAGGGGAGAGGAGCTTTCTTT.

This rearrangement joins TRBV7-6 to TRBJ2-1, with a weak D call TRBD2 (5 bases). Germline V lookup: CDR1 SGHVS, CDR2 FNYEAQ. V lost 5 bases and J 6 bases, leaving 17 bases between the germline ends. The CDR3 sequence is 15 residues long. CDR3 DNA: TGTGCCAGCAGCGATTCTAGAGGGATAGGCAATGAGCAGTTCTTC. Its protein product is CASSDSRGIGNEQFF.

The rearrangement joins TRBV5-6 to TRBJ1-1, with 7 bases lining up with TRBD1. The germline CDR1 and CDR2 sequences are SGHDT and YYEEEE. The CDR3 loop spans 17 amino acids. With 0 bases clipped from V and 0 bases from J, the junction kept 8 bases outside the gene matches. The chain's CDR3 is CASSLDLGTAMNTEAFF. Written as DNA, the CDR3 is TGTGCCAGCAGCTTGGATCTCGGGACAGCAATGAACACTGAAGCTTTCTTT.

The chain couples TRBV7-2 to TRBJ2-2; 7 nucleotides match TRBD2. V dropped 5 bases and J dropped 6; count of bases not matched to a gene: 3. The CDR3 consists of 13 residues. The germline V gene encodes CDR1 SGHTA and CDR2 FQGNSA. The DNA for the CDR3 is TGTGCCAGCAGCCCCCGGGGGGCCGGGGAGCTGTTTTTT. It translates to CASSPRGAGELFF.

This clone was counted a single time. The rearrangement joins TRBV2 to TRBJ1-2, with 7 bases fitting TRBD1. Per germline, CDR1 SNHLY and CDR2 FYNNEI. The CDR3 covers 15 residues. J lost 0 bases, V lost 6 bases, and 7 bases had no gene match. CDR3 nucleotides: TGTGCCAGCAGAATCGGAGGGGGCCCTAACTATGGCTACACCTTC. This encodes CASRIGGGPNYGYTF.

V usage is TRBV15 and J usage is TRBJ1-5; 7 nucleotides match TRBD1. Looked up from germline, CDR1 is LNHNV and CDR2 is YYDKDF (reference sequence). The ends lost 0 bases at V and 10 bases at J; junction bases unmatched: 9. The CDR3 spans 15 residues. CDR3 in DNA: TGTGCCACCAGCAGAGATCGGAGAGGGGGCACCCCCCAGCATTTT. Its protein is CATSRDRRGGTPQHF.

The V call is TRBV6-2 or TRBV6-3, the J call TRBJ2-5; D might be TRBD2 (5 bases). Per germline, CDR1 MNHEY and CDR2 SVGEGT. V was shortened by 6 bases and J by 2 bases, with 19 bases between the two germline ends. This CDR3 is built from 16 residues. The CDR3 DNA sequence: TGTGCCAGCAGCAACCAGAACCATGGACTTCAAGAGACCCAGTACTTC. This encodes CASSNQNHGLQETQYF.

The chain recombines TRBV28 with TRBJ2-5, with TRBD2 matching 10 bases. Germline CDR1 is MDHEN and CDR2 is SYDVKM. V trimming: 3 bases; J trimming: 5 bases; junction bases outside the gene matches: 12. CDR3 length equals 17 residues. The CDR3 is CASSFGTSAARVETQYF. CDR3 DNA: TGTGCCAGCAGTTTCGGGACTAGCGCGGCCAGGGTTGAGACCCAGTACTTC.

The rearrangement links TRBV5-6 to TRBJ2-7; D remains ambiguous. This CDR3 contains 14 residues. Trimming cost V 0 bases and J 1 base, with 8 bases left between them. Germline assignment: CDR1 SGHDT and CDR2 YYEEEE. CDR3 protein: CASSLELESYEQYF. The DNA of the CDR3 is TGTGCCAGCAGCTTGGAGCTAGAATCCTACGAGCAGTACTTC.

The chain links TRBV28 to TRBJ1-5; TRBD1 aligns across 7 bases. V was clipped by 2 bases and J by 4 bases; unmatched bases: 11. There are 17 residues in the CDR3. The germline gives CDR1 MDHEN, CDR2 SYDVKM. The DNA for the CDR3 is TGTGCCAGCAGTTTACAGTGGACAGGTATAGAAAATCAGCCCCAGCATTTT. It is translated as CASSLQWTGIENQPQHF. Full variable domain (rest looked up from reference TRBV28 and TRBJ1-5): DVKVTQSSRYLVKRTGEKVFLECVQDMDHENMFWYRQDPGLGLRLIYFSYDVKMKEKGDIPEGYSVSREKKERFSLILESASTNQTSMYLCASSLQWTGIENQPQHFGDGTRLSIL.

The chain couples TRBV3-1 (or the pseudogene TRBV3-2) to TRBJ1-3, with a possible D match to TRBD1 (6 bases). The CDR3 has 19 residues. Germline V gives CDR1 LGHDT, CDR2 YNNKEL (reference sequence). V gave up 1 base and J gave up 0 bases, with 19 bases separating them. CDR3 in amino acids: CASSQVAGASPHSGNTIYF. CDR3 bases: TGTGCCAGCAGCCAAGTGGCAGGGGCCTCACCTCACTCTGGAAACACCATATATTTT.